One and the same sample provided the 15 T cell receptor beta chains below, sequenced in a study of human T cells and chemical hapten exposure. Documented time point: patch test 1, 2 weeks after DPC sensitization. Treatment defined: therapeutic diphenylcyclopropenone sensitization with weekly scalp DPC. TCRdb re-called the RACE reads with MiXCR, one entry per CDR3 protein. The top ten hold more than 7% of the sample, which has 70,000 to 75,000 distinct CDR3 sequences, approximately 35% seen once. Sequences were derived from whole blood, sampled in connection with sensitization to the hapten diphenylcyclopropenone (DPC). These receptors were collected from a man aged 35-49 years with alopecia areata. Some clones in this sample may be carry-over from other donors' samples.

This chain uses TRBV7-2 with TRBJ2-5, with D tentatively TRBD1 (5 bases). Germline V gives CDR1 SGHTA, CDR2 FQGNSA. V gave up 1 base and J gave up 4 bases, with 7 bases separating them. CDR3 size: 13 residues. The CDR3 DNA follows: TGTGCCAGCAGCTTAGGACAGACAGAGACCCAGTACTTC. It yields the protein CASSLGQTETQYF.

This chain connects TRBV28 to TRBJ2-5; TRBD2 matches 14 bases. Germline assignment: CDR1 MDHEN and CDR2 SYDVKM. The CDR3 extends over 17 amino acids. The ends lost 8 bases at V and 5 bases at J; junction bases unmatched: 13. CDR3 protein: CASPPPGTSGSRETQYF. The CDR3 DNA reads as TGTGCCAGCCCCCCTCCCGGGACTAGCGGGAGTAGGGAGACCCAGTACTTC.

The chain employs TRBV7-9 and TRBJ1-1; D is uncertain. In germline, CDR1 is SEHNR, CDR2 FQNEAQ (reference sequence). Trimming stripped 5 bases from V and 0 bases from J, with 13 bases between. The CDR3 sequence is 15 residues long. The CDR3 loop is CASSPLEGMNTEAFF. CDR3 coding DNA: TGTGCCAGCAGCCCTCTAGAGGGAATGAACACTGAAGCTTTCTTT.

The chain uses TRBV15 and TRBJ2-7; 11 bases line up with TRBD1. Looked up from germline, CDR1 is LNHNV and CDR2 is YYDKDF (reference sequence). CDR3 length equals 17 residues. Germline trimming cut 0 bases from V and 6 bases from J; bases unmatched to any gene: 10. In nucleotides, the CDR3 is TGTGCCACCAGCAGAGAAAGAAGAAGGACAGGGGGCGCCGAGCAGTACTTC. Residues: CATSRERRRTGGAEQYF.

V usage is TRBV18 and J usage is TRBJ2-1; a possible D gene is TRBD1 (6 bases). Looked up from germline, CDR1 is KGHSH and CDR2 is LQKENI. There are 17 residues in the CDR3. With 3 bases removed from V and 8 bases from J, the gap between germline ends came to 23 bases. CDR3 amino acids: CASSPLRGSTRVDEQFF. The CDR3 nucleotides are TGTGCCAGCTCACCCCTAAGGGGGTCCACTAGGGTCGATGAGCAGTTCTTC.

This chain connects TRBV12-3 or TRBV12-4 to TRBJ2-3; TRBD2 matches at 10 bases. Trimming removed 3 bases from V and 3 bases from J; junction bases left unmatched: 3. The CDR3 spans 15 residues. The CDR3 reads CASSFASGRTDTQYF. The CDR3 DNA sequence: TGTGCCAGCAGTTTCGCTAGCGGGAGAACAGATACGCAGTATTTT.

The chain combines TRBV4-1 with TRBJ2-3, with 7 bases identical to TRBD1. Trimming at V came to 3 bases and at J to 5 bases, leaving 2 bases not matched to a gene. The CDR3 is 13 residues long. CDR1 is MGHRA, CDR2 YSYEKL, per germline. Here the CDR3 DNA reads TGCGCCAGCAGCCAGCGACAGGGAGATACGCAGTATTTT. Its protein product is CASSQRQGDTQYF.

As DNA, the CDR3 is TGCAGCGTTAGGACTAGGAGTTATGAGCAGTTCTTC. This encodes CSVRTRSYEQFF. The chain recombines TRBV29-1 with TRBJ2-1, with 7 bases fitting TRBD2. The V and J ends lost 5 bases and 8 bases, in that order; junction bases with no gene match: 6. The CDR3 is 12 amino acids. Germline loops: CDR1 SQVTM, CDR2 ANQGSEA.

This chain uses TRBV5-1 with TRBJ2-4; the match to TRBD1 covers 8 bases. This CDR3 has 15 amino acids. J gave up 11 bases and V 0 bases, and 10 bases lay outside the gene matches. CDR1 SGHRS and CDR2 YFSETQ come from the germline V gene. CDR3 coding DNA: TGCGCCAGCAGCTTGGTGGCAGGGGGCGAGGGCCTTCAGTACTTC. This codes for CASSLVAGGEGLQYF.

The V call is TRBV25-1, the J call TRBJ1-2, with a tentative D call TRBD1 (5 bases). The CDR3 runs 14 residues. V lost 6 bases, J lost 2 bases, and 13 bases lay in between. Per germline, CDR1 MGHDK and CDR2 SYGVNS. The CDR3 reads CASSRTGANYGYTF. DNA for the CDR3: TGTGCCAGCAGCCGGACCGGGGCCAACTATGGCTACACCTTC.

DNA for the CDR3: TGCAGTGCTCTTCCCCGGACTAGCGGGAGGGAGCAGTTCTTC. Amino acids: CSALPRTSGREQFF. This chain links TRBV20-1 with TRBJ2-1, with 14 bases fitting TRBD2. V shed 5 bases, J shed 10 bases, and the junction held 7 bases outside the gene matches. Per germline, CDR1 DFQATT and CDR2 SNEGSKA (reference sequence). The CDR3 consists of 14 residues.

This clonotype occurred a few times. The rearrangement joins TRBV4-1 to TRBJ1-1, with 7 bases aligning to TRBD1. The CDR3 totals 16 residues. Germline lookup yields CDR1 MGHRA and CDR2 YSYEKL. V trimming: 1 base; J trimming: 4 bases; junction bases outside the gene matches: 9. The CDR3 DNA reads as TGCGCCAGCAGCCAAGGACAGGGAGAGATGGCCACTGAAGCTTTCTTT. Amino acid sequence: CASSQGQGEMATEAFF.

V gene TRBV12-3 or TRBV12-4 combines with J gene TRBJ2-7; D is unclear. The CDR3 spans 14 residues. Trimming removed 4 bases at V and 0 bases at J, with 10 bases between. In DNA, the CDR3 is TGTGCCAGCAGTTCTCAGAGCTACTCCTACGAGCAGTACTTC. Its translation: CASSSQSYSYEQYF.

The genes are TRBV18 and TRBJ2-3, with a weak D call TRBD1 (6 bases). V was clipped by 2 bases and J by 4 bases, with 10 bases between them. The CDR3 spans 14 residues. Germline loops: CDR1 KGHSH, CDR2 LQKENI. The CDR3 sequence: CASSPGQRADTQYF. The CDR3 nucleotides are TGTGCCAGCTCACCAGGACAGAGAGCAGATACGCAGTATTTT.

This chain joins TRBV9 and TRBJ1-2; the match to TRBD1 covers 9 bases. Per the germline V gene, CDR1 is SGDLS and CDR2 is YYNGEE. V lost 3 bases and J lost 3; bases outside the gene matches: 3. This CDR3 is built from 14 residues. The CDR3 protein is CASSGDRGDYGYTF. The CDR3, as DNA: TGTGCCAGCAGCGGAGACAGGGGGGACTATGGCTACACCTTC.